One sample yielded the 12 T cell receptor beta chains listed below, sequenced in a study of cytomegalovirus exposure and HLA in healthy donors (dated by TCRdb to 2017 to 2019). Library prep was done by the immunoSEQ multiplex PCR assay. For the multiplex PCR, a mixture combining 60 forward primers for TCR Vbeta segments and 13 reverse primers for TCR Jbeta segments was used. Not all clones reach the TCRdb copy of this immuneACCESS table, which keeps in-frame sequences only. Checked studies attribute under half of the gap to unresolved V genes and leave the rest unexplained. This sample has around 130,000 clones in its table, and roughly 8.6% of those were observed once. Approximately 6.4% of the sample is taken by the ten largest. Sequencing was done on a sample of PBMCs. These receptors originate from a middle-aged woman in good health and CMV-seropositive.

The chain uses TRBV5-1 and TRBJ2-7; D gene ambiguous. Germline V gene data show CDR1 as SGHRS and CDR2 as YFSETQ. Trimming took off 4 bases at V and 9 bases at J, with 20 bases between the two ends. CDR3 length equals 14 residues. The CDR3 loop reads CASSRPQEWARQYF. The CDR3 bases are TGCGCCAGCAGCCGCCCCCAGGAATGGGCACGGCAGTACTTC.

The genes are TRBV7-9 and TRBJ2-3; 12 nucleotides agree with TRBD2. V lost 5 bases, J lost 4 bases, and 4 bases stayed unmatched. The germline V gene has CDR1 SEHNR and CDR2 FQNEAQ (reference sequence). The CDR3 consists of 15 residues. The CDR3 sequence: CASSRLAGAPDTQYF. CDR3 nucleotides: TGTGCCAGCAGCCGACTAGCGGGGGCACCAGATACGCAGTATTTT.

This clone has only a few counts. The rearrangement links TRBV11-2 to TRBJ2-5; 9 nucleotides match TRBD1. The CDR3 extends over 14 amino acids. CDR1 is SGHAT, CDR2 FQNNGV, per germline. V lost 5 bases and J lost 7; bases outside the gene matches: 8. The CDR3 bases are TGTGCCAGCAGCCCCCTACAGGGGGCTGGGACCCAGTACTTC. Its translation is CASSPLQGAGTQYF.

The rearrangement links TRBV18 to TRBJ1-5; 10 nucleotides match TRBD1. The CDR3 is made up of 14 amino acids. Germline assignment: CDR1 KGHSH and CDR2 LQKENI. Germline trimming cut 5 bases from V and 7 bases from J; bases unmatched to any gene: 5. CDR3 sequence: CASSFRDRGQPQHF. The CDR3 nucleotides read TGTGCCAGCTCATTCCGGGACAGGGGCCAGCCCCAGCATTTT.

The rearrangement links TRBV7-2 to TRBJ1-5; D possibly corresponds to TRBD1 (5 bases). The V end lost 1 base, the J end lost 7 bases, and 14 bases lay between the germline ends. CDR3 length: 15 amino acids. The germline V gene has CDR1 SGHTA and CDR2 FQGNSA. The CDR3 region is CASSLVGKAGQPQHF. CDR3 DNA sequence: TGTGCCAGCAGCTTAGTAGGAAAGGCAGGGCAGCCCCAGCATTTT.

This clone was detected a few times. The chain joins TRBV7-9 to TRBJ2-6; TRBD1 matches at 9 bases. V was pared by 4 bases and J by 1 base, with 8 bases of the junction left unmatched. The CDR3 is made up of 18 amino acids. The V gene's germline CDR1 is SEHNR and CDR2 FQNEAQ (reference sequence). The CDR3 bases are TGTGCCAGCAGCTCGGGGACAGGGCTTTTATCTGGGGCCAACGTCCTGACTTTC. It yields the protein CASSSGTGLLSGANVLTF.

This clone was observed a handful of times. V and J are TRBV5-1 and TRBJ2-3; D is unresolved. Germline V gene data show CDR1 as SGHRS and CDR2 as YFSETQ. CDR3 length: 15 residues. Trimming stripped 0 bases from V and 0 bases from J, with 8 bases between. The CDR3 sequence: CASSLVQPSTDTQYF. The CDR3 DNA sequence: TGCGCCAGCAGCTTGGTACAGCCTAGCACAGATACGCAGTATTTT.

The chain combines TRBV6-1 with TRBJ1-2; perhaps TRBD1 as D (6 bases). V was shortened by 10 bases and J by 4 bases, with 19 bases between the two germline ends. Germline values: CDR1 MNHNS, CDR2 SASEGT. The CDR3 has 14 residues. The CDR3 nucleotides are TGTGCCATCCAATGGGGGCAGGGTGGCTATGGCTACACCTTC. Its protein product is CAIQWGQGGYGYTF.

The sample holds a few counts of this clone. This chain connects TRBV5-1 to TRBJ2-6, with 7 bases aligning to TRBD2. The CDR3 is made up of 16 amino acids. Germline V gene lookup returns CDR1 SGHRS and CDR2 YFSETQ. The junction had 3 bases not matched to a gene; V was cut back by 3 bases and J by 0 bases. DNA of the CDR3: TGCGCCAGCAGCTGGGGGGGGGACTCTGGGGCCAACGTCCTGACTTTC. Translating it yields CASSWGGDSGANVLTF.

This clone turned up a few times. The chain employs TRBV30 and TRBJ1-5; TRBD1 is a possible D gene (6 bases). Germline-derived CDR1 and CDR2 are GTSNPN and SVGIG (reference sequence). Deletions cut 0 bases from V and 5 bases from J, with 8 bases between. The length of the CDR3 is 13 residues. The CDR3 spells CAWSVNRDQPQHF. CDR3 sequence (DNA): TGTGCCTGGAGTGTAAACAGGGATCAGCCCCAGCATTTT.

The chain employs TRBV30 and TRBJ1-1; tentatively, D is TRBD1 (5 bases). Germline-derived CDR1 and CDR2 are GTSNPN and SVGIG (reference sequence). CDR3 length equals 12 residues. Trimming took off 1 base at V and 5 bases at J, with 8 bases between the two ends. The CDR3 DNA sequence: TGTGCCTGGAGTGGTCAGGGTACTGAAGCTTTCTTT. It is translated as CAWSGQGTEAFF.

The chain employs TRBV5-1 and TRBJ1-3, with 8 nucleotides matching TRBD1. CDR3 length: 16 residues. Per germline, CDR1 SGHRS and CDR2 YFSETQ. The V segment lost 7 bases and the J segment 0 bases; nucleotides outside the gene matches: 9. The CDR3 DNA reads TGCGCCAGCGGGCCGACAGGGGACAGCTCTGGAAACACCATATATTTT. The encoded protein is CASGPTGDSSGNTIYF.